The T cell receptor beta chain under discussion was sequenced for a study of neurological immune-mediated disorders. The sample holds many counts of this clonotype. Antigen specificity is unknown. General observations from the study: According to phylogenetic grouping, one related-CDR3 cluster, a possible signature, contained the repertoires of 18 of 34 multiple sclerosis patients.

TCRdb re-analysed the 5' RACE reads in MiXCR, keeping a single row per CDR3 protein. Of tens of thousands of distinct CDR3 sequences listed, 3% to 4% are singletons. Sequencing input: PBMCs. The clonotype was recovered from a man aged 35 to 55 with multiple sclerosis.

CDR3 loop: CASSLNGPPTGELFF. The DNA of the CDR3 is TGTGCCAGCTCATTAAACGGGCCTCCAACCGGGGAGCTGTTTTTT. V is TRBV18 and J is TRBJ2-2, with D unresolved. V gave up 5 bases and J gave up 5 bases, with 15 bases separating them. Germline CDR1 KGHSH, CDR2 LQKENI. CDR3 size: 15 residues. Variable domain in full (rest from reference TRBV18 and TRBJ2-2): NAGVMQNPRHLVRRRGQEARLRCSPMKGHSHVYWYRQLPEEGLKFMVYLQKENIIDESGMPKERFSAEFPKEGPSILRIQQVVRGDSAAYFCASSLNGPPTGELFFGEGSRLTVL.